A selection of T cell receptor beta chains follows, all from one sample in a study of identifying expanded T cells in peripheral blood. Some clones are missing from TCRdb's copy, which holds only in-frame ones; the method was immunoSEQ multiplex PCR. The sample has 95,000 to 100,000 clones; around 88% are singletons. What was sequenced was blood. The receptors come from a person aged 18-69 years in good health. CDR3s include the opening cysteine and the closing phenylalanine or tryptophan. D genes are given only for firm matches. A clone size is listed for some rows: how often the clone was seen (once, few, many), or a class if it is expanded.

J gene	D gene	clone size	V gene	CDR3 protein	CDR3 DNA
TRBJ2-2	-	-	TRBV7-9	CASSLGGGYTGELFF	TGTGCCAGCAGCTTAGGAGGGGGTTACACCGGGGAGCTGTTTTTT
TRBJ2-1	-	-	TRBV6-1	CASGWGLTYNEQFF	TGTGCCAGCGGGTGGGGGTTAACCTACAATGAGCAGTTCTTC
TRBJ1-1	-	-	TRBV7-2	CASRNTFTEAFF	TGTGCCAGCAGGAATACGTTCACTGAAGCTTTCTTT
TRBJ2-7	-	-	TRBV20-1	CSALRGSEQYF	TGCAGTGCCCTCCGGGGAAGCGAGCAGTACTTC
TRBJ2-1	-	-	TRBV27	CATTQSPYNEQFF	TGTGCCACGACCCAATCTCCCTACAATGAGCAGTTCTTC
TRBJ2-7	-	few	TRBV11-2	CASSLAASVYEQYF	TGTGCCAGCAGCTTAGCGGCTAGTGTCTACGAGCAGTACTTC
TRBJ1-2	TRBD1	-	TRBV28	CASRRQGAQTYGYTF	TGTGCCAGCAGAAGACAGGGGGCACAGACCTATGGCTACACCTTC
TRBJ2-2	TRBD1	-	TRBV4-3	CASSPGAGGTGELFF	TGCGCCAGCAGCCCCGGGGCAGGGGGTACCGGGGAGCTGTTTTTT
TRBJ2-2	-	-	TRBV21-1	CASVSPGELFF	TGTGCCAGCGTGAGCCCCGGGGAGCTGTTTTTT
TRBJ1-2	-	-	TRBV7-9	CASSFLRVPGYTF	TGTGCCAGCAGCTTCCTCCGGGTACCTGGCTACACCTTC
TRBJ2-7	TRBD1	-	TRBV19	CASRGTGGYEQYF	TGTGCCAGCAGAGGGACAGGGGGCTACGAGCAGTACTTC
TRBJ1-5	TRBD1	-	TRBV6-1	CASSYVTGVDQPQHF	TGTGCCAGCAGCTACGTGACAGGGGTGGATCAGCCCCAGCATTTT
TRBJ1-4	TRBD1	-	TRBV28	CASSPTGTGDEKLFF	TGTGCCAGCAGTCCGACCGGGACAGGGGATGAAAAACTGTTTTTT
TRBJ2-5	TRBD2	-	TRBV28	CASSTFYTSGAQETQYF	TGTGCCAGCAGTACCTTTTATACTAGCGGGGCCCAAGAGACCCAGTACTTC
TRBJ2-7	TRBD1	-	TRBV7-2	CASSASGQGLNEQYF	TGTGCCAGCAGCGCTTCGGGACAGGGCCTAAACGAGCAGTACTTC
TRBJ1-1	TRBD1	-	TRBV6-6	CASRGQSTEAFF	TGTGCCAGCAGGGGACAGAGCACTGAAGCTTTCTTT
TRBJ1-1	-	-	TRBV7-2	CASKTGNTNTEAFF	TGTGCCAGCAAAACAGGGAATACGAACACTGAAGCTTTCTTT
TRBJ2-7	-	-	TRBV28	CASSFPGQAYEQYF	TGTGCCAGCAGTTTCCCCGGACAAGCTTACGAGCAGTACTTC
TRBJ1-2	-	-	TRBV20-1	CSTFRYGYTF	TGCAGCACTTTCCGCTATGGCTACACCTTC
TRBJ2-1	TRBD2	-	TRBV5-4	CASSFPSGDYNEQFF	TGTGCCAGCTCTTTCCCTAGCGGGGACTACAATGAGCAGTTCTTC
TRBJ1-1	-	-	TRBV27	CASSSRDTEAFF	TGTGCCAGCTCGTCCAGGGACACTGAAGCTTTCTTT
TRBJ2-5	-	-	TRBV5-1	CASSFMTDQETQYF	TGCGCCAGCAGCTTCATGACAGACCAAGAGACCCAGTACTTC
TRBJ1-4	-	-	TRBV7-8	CASSLISGRGLFF	TGTGCCAGCAGCTTGATATCGGGCAGGGGACTGTTTTTT
TRBJ2-7	-	-	TRBV23-1	CASSQSEAQAYEQYF	TGCGCCAGCAGTCAATCGGAGGCTCAGGCCTACGAGCAGTACTTC
TRBJ2-1	TRBD2	-	TRBV9	CASSGTSVEQFF	TGTGCCAGCAGCGGGACTAGCGTCGAGCAGTTCTTC
TRBJ2-1	TRBD1	-	TRBV7-6	CASSLEIRGRKINEQFF	TGTGCCAGCAGCTTAGAGATCAGGGGGCGAAAGATCAATGAGCAGTTCTTC
TRBJ2-2	-	-	TRBV11-2	CATRLYTGELFF	TGTGCCACCAGACTATACACCGGGGAGCTGTTTTTT
TRBJ1-1	-	-	TRBV28	CASSLSGGADTEAFF	TGTGCCAGCAGTTTATCTGGGGGGGCGGACACTGAAGCTTTCTTT
TRBJ2-3	-	-	TRBV4-1	CASSQVSGWGDTQYF	TGCGCCAGCAGTCAAGTTTCGGGGTGGGGGGATACGCAGTATTTT
TRBJ2-5	-	-	TRBV27	CASTGGVPETQYF	TGTGCCTCCACGGGCGGCGTACCGGAGACCCAGTACTTC
TRBJ1-2	TRBD1	-	TRBV6-1	CASSDAHGQGYGYTF	TGTGCCAGCAGTGACGCCCATGGACAGGGCTATGGCTACACCTTC
TRBJ2-5	-	-	TRBV7-2	CASSPQETQYF	TGTGCCAGCAGCCCCCAAGAGACCCAGTACTTC
TRBJ2-2	-	-	TRBV27	CVWNPKANTGELFF	TGTGTCTGGAACCCCAAGGCGAACACCGGGGAGCTGTTTTTT
TRBJ1-4	-	-	TRBV27	CASSRRGGQEKLFF	TGTGCCAGCAGCCGCCGCGGGGGGCAGGAGAAACTGTTTTTT
TRBJ2-1	-	-	TRBV18	CASSPVGGSDNEQFF	TGTGCCAGCTCACCAGTTGGGGGCAGCGACAATGAGCAGTTCTTC
TRBJ2-5	TRBD2	-	TRBV5-1	CASSLGLAGGQETQYF	TGCGCCAGCAGCTTGGGACTAGCGGGGGGGCAGGAGACCCAGTACTTC
TRBJ1-5	-	-	TRBV7-2	CASSPEWSMDNQPQHF	TGTGCCAGCAGCCCCGAATGGTCTATGGACAATCAGCCCCAGCATTTT
TRBJ2-5	-	-	TRBV7-9	CASSPREGQETQYF	TGTGCCAGCAGCCCCCGTGAGGGCCAAGAGACCCAGTACTTC
TRBJ2-2	TRBD1	-	TRBV10-2	CASSDILWGTGGTGELFF	TGCGCCAGCAGTGATATCCTCTGGGGGACAGGGGGCACCGGGGAGCTGTTTTTT
TRBJ2-5	-	-	TRBV5-8	CASSLVGQETQYF	TGTGCCAGCAGCTTGGTAGGCCAAGAGACCCAGTACTTC
TRBJ2-3	TRBD2	-	TRBV28	CASSLPGLAGVDTQYF	TGTGCCAGCAGTTTACCGGGACTAGCGGGGGTTGATACGCAGTATTTT
TRBJ2-7	-	-	TRBV9	CASSVGWAAYEQYF	TGTGCCAGCAGCGTCGGATGGGCCGCCTACGAGCAGTACTTC
TRBJ1-2	-	-	TRBV6-1	CASAGNYGYTF	TGTGCCAGCGCTGGGAACTATGGCTACACCTTC
TRBJ2-1	TRBD1	-	TRBV5-1	CASSFTGGSYNEQFF	TGCGCCAGCAGCTTCACAGGGGGCTCCTACAATGAGCAGTTCTTC
TRBJ2-1	TRBD1	-	TRBV10-3	CATLQGVSNEQFF	TGTGCCACGCTGCAGGGGGTCTCCAATGAGCAGTTCTTC
TRBJ1-1	-	-	TRBV27	CASRPRGTRLTTEAFF	TGTGCCAGCAGGCCCCGAGGCACACGCCTCACCACTGAAGCTTTCTTT
TRBJ2-1	-	-	TRBV7-9	CASSLAGPVVGEQFF	TGTGCCAGCAGCTTAGCAGGTCCCGTCGTGGGGGAGCAGTTCTTC
TRBJ1-2	TRBD1	-	TRBV6-4	CASSDLPGTGAFYGYTF	TGTGCCAGCAGTGACTTACCCGGGACAGGGGCCTTCTATGGCTACACCTTC
TRBJ2-5	-	-	TRBV5-4	CASSGTGAGQETQYF	TGTGCCAGCAGCGGTACAGGGGCGGGGCAAGAGACCCAGTACTTC
TRBJ2-5	TRBD1	once	TRBV11-3	CASSPAGGTQYF	TGTGCCAGCAGCCCAGCAGGGGGGACCCAGTACTTC
TRBJ1-2	-	-	TRBV2	CAYFRGTDYGYTF	TGTGCCTACTTTAGGGGTACGGACTATGGCTACACCTTC
TRBJ1-5	-	-	TRBV12-5	CASGSDRRAGPQHF	TGTGCTAGTGGTTCCGACCGTAGAGCGGGGCCCCAGCATTTT